The 22 T cell receptor beta chains given below trace back to one sample, sequenced in a study of shared clonotypes between healthy human individuals. Profiling relied on immunoSEQ multiplex PCR, and the TCRdb table lists in-frame clones only, not all of them. The data contain 1.6 million or so clones, approximately 96% of them seen just once; the ten biggest clones take up approximately 1.1%. Material: naive CD4+ T cells sorted from blood. Subset: CD45RA+ positively selected. Every receptor here comes from a man aged 30 to 39 in good health.

The genes are TRBV9 and TRBJ2-3; 11 bases agree with TRBD2. J was trimmed by 5 bases and V by 0 bases; bases with no gene match: 5. This CDR3 contains 16 residues. CDR1 and CDR2 from the germline V gene are SGDLS and YYNGEE. In nucleotides, the CDR3 is TGTGCCAGCAGCGTAGCTTTGGGGACTAGCGGAGATACGCAGTATTTT. It encodes CASSVALGTSGDTQYF.

The J gene is TRBJ2-4, the V gene TRBV2; TRBD1 aligns across 7 bases. J lost 15 bases, V lost 4 bases, and 9 bases had no gene match. The CDR3 loop spans 12 amino acids. Germline values: CDR1 SNHLY, CDR2 FYNNEI. The chain's CDR3 is CASSVSDRDTYF. Here the CDR3 DNA reads TGTGCCAGCAGTGTGAGTGACAGGGACACGTACTTC.

The rearrangement joins TRBV7-7 to TRBJ2-3, with TRBD2 identical over 11 bases. Germline V CDR1 and CDR2: SSHAT, FNYEAQ (reference sequence). The CDR3 is 17 residues long. V lost 5 bases, J lost 2 bases, and 9 bases stayed unmatched. The CDR3 region has the DNA TGTGCCAGCAGCCCACAACGACTAGCGGGGAACACAGATACGCAGTATTTT. Its translation: CASSPQRLAGNTDTQYF. Using reference TRBV7-7 and TRBJ2-3 for the parts outside the CDR3, the full variable domain is GAGVSQSPRYKVTKRGQDVTLRCDPISSHATLYWYQQALGQGPEFLTYFNYEAQPDKSGLPSDRFSAERPEGSISTLTIQRTEQRDSAMYRCASSPQRLAGNTDTQYFGPGTRLTVL.

This sequence joins TRBV7-3 and TRBJ2-2; no clear D. This CDR3 has 12 residues. Trimming removed 4 bases at V and 8 bases at J, with 8 bases between. Germline CDR1 and CDR2: SGHTA and FQGTGA. CDR3 loop: CASSSPPGELFF. CDR3 bases: TGTGCCAGCAGCTCACCCCCAGGGGAGCTGTTTTTT. The variable domain in full, with the rest retrieved from reference TRBV7-3 and TRBJ2-2, is GAGVSQTPSNKVTEKGKYVELRCDPISGHTALYWYRQSLGQGPEFLIYFQGTGAADDSGLPNDRFFAVRPEGSVSTLKIQRTERGDSAVYLCASSSPPGELFFGEGSRLTVL.

The chain combines TRBV25-1 with TRBJ2-2, with TRBD2 as a possible D gene (5 bases). Trimming shortened V by 6 bases and J by 1 base, and 12 bases separated the two germline ends. Germline CDR1 is MGHDK and CDR2 is SYGVNS. The CDR3 totals 15 residues. For the CDR3, the DNA is TGTGCCAGCAGGGGAAGCGGAGGGAACACCGGGGAGCTGTTTTTT. Translation gives CASRGSGGNTGELFF.

The sample holds one count of this clone. The gene calls are TRBV11-2 and TRBJ2-7; 7 bases agree with TRBD2. The CDR3 covers 16 residues. CDR1 and CDR2 from the germline V gene are SGHAT and FQNNGV. The trim removed 1 base at V and 3 bases at J, leaving 9 bases unmatched. This chain's CDR3 is CASSLVPPRGNYEQYF. CDR3 sequence (DNA): TGTGCCAGCAGCTTAGTGCCGCCGCGGGGGAACTACGAGCAGTACTTC.

The V gene is TRBV13, the J gene TRBJ1-1, with D hard to call. The CDR3 is 17 residues long. The germline gives CDR1 PRHDT, CDR2 FYEKMQ (reference sequence). Between the trimmed V and J ends, which lost 2 bases and 5 bases, there was a span of 21 bases. As DNA, the CDR3 is TGTGCCAGCAGCTTACTCCGGCTAGAAGGCAGTTTAACTGAAGCTTTCTTT. Translating it yields CASSLLRLEGSLTEAFF.

The chain uses TRBV11-3 and TRBJ2-7; possibly TRBD2 for D (5 bases). CDR1 is SGHNT and CDR2 is YENEEA in the germline V gene. V lost 5 bases to trimming and J lost 6 bases, with 11 bases between them. The CDR3 loop spans 12 amino acids. The CDR3 loop reads CASSRGSGEQYF. In DNA, the CDR3 is TGTGCCAGCAGCCGGGGATCTGGCGAGCAGTACTTC. Together with reference TRBV11-3 and TRBJ2-7, the CDR3 gives the full variable domain: EAGVVQSPRYKIIEKKQPVAFWCNPISGHNTLYWYLQNLGQGPELLIRYENEEAVDDSQLPKDRFSAERLKGVDSTLKIQPAELGDSAVYLCASSRGSGEQYFGPGTRLTVT.

The chain is built from TRBV4-3 and TRBJ2-5; 10 nucleotides align to TRBD1. J was trimmed by 2 bases and V by 1 base; bases with no gene match: 7. Germline assignment: CDR1 LGHNA and CDR2 YSLEER. This CDR3 comprises 17 residues. CDR3 DNA: TGCGCCAGCAGCCAAGGAGGGACAGGGGCCCTACAAGAGACCCAGTACTTC. Translated, it gives CASSQGGTGALQETQYF.

The rearrangement links TRBV30 to TRBJ1-2, with unresolved D. Trimming stripped 4 bases from V and 4 bases from J, with 7 bases between. CDR3 length: 11 residues. Germline-derived CDR1 and CDR2 are GTSNPN and SVGIG (reference sequence). The CDR3: CAWTAVYGYTF. The CDR3 nucleotides are TGTGCCTGGACGGCCGTCTATGGCTACACCTTC.

CDR3 in amino acids: CAWSRGGWETQYF. The CDR3 region has the DNA TGTGCCTGGAGTCGGGGAGGTTGGGAGACCCAGTACTTC. V is TRBV30 and J is TRBJ2-5; D perhaps matches TRBD2 (6 bases). This CDR3 has 13 amino acids. V shed 2 bases and J shed 5 bases, with 12 bases lying between them. Germline values: CDR1 GTSNPN, CDR2 SVGIG (reference sequence).

About this clone: No conserved phenylalanine or tryptophan ends this CDR3, so it is likely a read error. Because the CDR3's place on the DNA is in doubt, the DNA is left out and the CDR3 is given as listed by TCRdb. This chain links TRBV7-9 with TRBJ1-1; no check of the table's D call, TRBD1, against the DNA was made. Germline V CDR1 and CDR2: SEHNR, FQNEAQ (reference sequence). The CDR3 is 9 amino acids in total, end residues counted. This CDR3 is CASSLRQRR.

The rearrangement uses TRBV15 and TRBJ1-4; 10 bases line up with TRBD1. The V gene end was trimmed by 1 base and the J gene end by 7 bases; junction bases not matched to a gene: 3. This CDR3 spans 15 amino acids. Germline loops: CDR1 LNHNV, CDR2 YYDKDF (reference sequence). The CDR3 region has the DNA TGTGCCACCAGCAGAGTAGGGACAGGGGTTGAAAAACTGTTTTTT. This codes for CATSRVGTGVEKLFF.

Remarks on this clone: At the DNA level, this CDR3 is encoded by other sequences in the same sample as well. The chain carries TRBV5-1 and TRBJ2-1; 10 bases match TRBD2. The CDR3 consists of 14 residues. Losses at the gene ends were 4 bases for V and 5 bases for J; bases not matched to a gene: 3. Per the germline V gene, CDR1 is SGHRS and CDR2 is YFSETQ. For the CDR3, the DNA is TGCGCCAGCAGCCGGACTAGCGGCAACAATGAGCAGTTCTTC. It yields the protein CASSRTSGNNEQFF.

V and J are TRBV7-2 and TRBJ2-7, with no clear D. Between the trimmed V and J ends, which lost 1 base and 0 bases, there was a span of 16 bases. CDR1 is SGHTA, CDR2 FQGNSA, per germline. The CDR3 runs to 17 residues. The CDR3 here is CASSLEFPAKGSYEQYF. As DNA, the CDR3 is TGTGCCAGCAGCTTAGAGTTTCCTGCCAAAGGCTCCTACGAGCAGTACTTC.

The chain links TRBV10-3 to TRBJ1-2; a possible D gene is TRBD1 (5 bases). Germline V gives CDR1 ENHRY, CDR2 SYGVKD. The length of the CDR3 is 13 residues. V was trimmed by 10 bases and J by 2 bases, leaving 14 bases between them. CDR3 sequence: CATRDGQNYGYTF. In DNA, the CDR3 is TGTGCCACCCGGGACGGCCAAAACTATGGCTACACCTTC.

The rearrangement links TRBV5-1 to TRBJ1-1; 8 nucleotides match TRBD1. The germline V gene has CDR1 SGHRS and CDR2 YFSETQ. V shed 1 base, J shed 4 bases, and the junction held 12 bases outside the gene matches. The CDR3 sequence is 17 residues long. CDR3 coding DNA: TGCGCCAGCAGCTTGCTAACCGGACAGGGAGTGGCCACTGAAGCTTTCTTT. Translated, it gives CASSLLTGQGVATEAFF.

This chain connects TRBV7-2 to TRBJ1-2, with no clear D. Germline assignment: CDR1 SGHTA and CDR2 FQGNSA. V lost 1 base and J 0 bases, leaving 6 bases between the germline ends. The CDR3 covers 14 residues. The chain's CDR3 is CASSLGRANYGYTF. CDR3 DNA sequence: TGTGCCAGCAGCTTAGGTCGAGCTAACTATGGCTACACCTTC.

The V and J genes are TRBV11-3 and TRBJ2-7; D is unclear. The CDR3 is made up of 14 amino acids. Trimming pared 5 bases from V and 3 bases from J, leaving 14 bases between. Germline-derived CDR1 and CDR2 are SGHNT and YENEEA. In DNA form, the CDR3 reads TGTGCCAGCAGCCTTACTGCCGCCAGCTACGAGCAGTACTTC. This gives the protein CASSLTAASYEQYF.

The rearrangement joins TRBV27 to TRBJ2-1; D unresolved. Trimming removed 3 bases from V and 6 bases from J, with 15 bases in between. The CDR3 is made up of 15 amino acids. The V gene's germline CDR1 is MNHEY and CDR2 SMNVEV (reference sequence). DNA of the CDR3: TGTGCCAGCAGTTTGCGGCAGTCCCGTGGCAATGAGCAGTTCTTC. Its protein product is CASSLRQSRGNEQFF.

The rearrangement links TRBV23-1 to TRBJ1-2; no definite D call. TRBV23-1 is reported as an ORF; its role is uncertain. The CDR3 is made up of 14 amino acids. The V end lost 4 bases, the J end lost 4 bases, and 13 bases lay between the germline ends. CDR3 residues: CASSLSAPPYGYTF. DNA for the CDR3: TGCGCCAGCAGTCTCTCAGCCCCCCCCTATGGCTACACCTTC.

This chain connects TRBV7-8 to TRBJ1-3; D is ambiguous. The V gene's germline CDR1 is SGHVS and CDR2 FQNEAQ. The CDR3 has 16 amino acids. V was trimmed by 5 bases and J by 0 bases, leaving 14 bases between them. CDR3 DNA sequence: TGTGCCAGCAGCAAATCGACGGAGAGCTCTGGAAACACCATATATTTT. Translating it yields CASSKSTESSGNTIYF.